The 17 T cell receptor beta chains below come from one sample, sequenced in a study of blood T cell repertoires in COVID-19. The repertoire was sequenced with immunoSEQ multiplex PCR; TCRdb's copy has only in-frame clones and lacks some. The table shows 130,000 or so clones, with about 89% occurring only once. The source material was peripheral blood. Source of these receptors: a man aged 45-65 years with active or convalescent COVID-19.

The chain couples TRBV2 to TRBJ1-2, with 8 bases matching TRBD1. With 10 bases clipped from V and 5 bases from J, the junction kept 12 bases outside the gene matches. This CDR3 is built from 14 residues. Germline CDR1 reads SNHLY; CDR2 reads FYNNEI. CDR3 loop: CANLNGQGRYGYTF. The CDR3 DNA reads as TGTGCCAACTTAAACGGACAGGGACGTTATGGCTACACCTTC.

The chain is built from TRBV7-9 and TRBJ2-7, with 7 positions matching TRBD1. V shed 6 bases, J shed 0 bases, and the junction held 8 bases outside the gene matches. CDR1 and CDR2 from the germline V gene are SEHNR and FQNEAQ (reference sequence). The CDR3 covers 15 residues. The CDR3 loop is CASRDRDSGSYEQYF. CDR3 bases: TGTGCCAGCAGAGATAGGGACAGCGGCTCCTACGAGCAGTACTTC.

J is TRBJ1-1 and V is TRBV7-2; D is unresolved. V gave up 1 base and J gave up 5 bases, with 14 bases separating them. Germline CDR1 and CDR2: SGHTA and FQGNSA. This CDR3 spans 15 amino acids. CDR3 protein: CASSLDSGRRTEAFF. The CDR3 coding sequence is TGTGCCAGCAGCTTAGACTCGGGTAGGAGAACTGAAGCTTTCTTT.

This rearrangement joins TRBV6-5 to TRBJ2-7, with 11 bases identical to TRBD2. V was clipped by 4 bases and J by 1 base; unmatched bases: 3. The CDR3 runs to 15 residues. Germline assignment: CDR1 MNHEY and CDR2 SVGAGI. Here the CDR3 DNA reads TGTGCCAGCAGTTGGGGACTAGCGGCTTCCTACGAGCAGTACTTC. Amino acid sequence: CASSWGLAASYEQYF.

The chain joins TRBV18 to TRBJ1-1, with 8 bases identical to TRBD1. The CDR3 spans 14 residues. J lost 3 bases, V lost 5 bases, and 5 bases had no gene match. In germline, CDR1 is KGHSH, CDR2 LQKENI. The CDR3 spells CASSGQGQHTEAFF. As DNA, the CDR3 is TGTGCCAGCTCAGGACAGGGACAGCACACTGAAGCTTTCTTT.

This clone was detected only a few times. The genes are TRBV18 and TRBJ2-1; no reliable D call. Trimming took 2 bases from V and 5 from J, leaving 13 bases between them. The CDR3 contains 15 residues. Germline V lookup: CDR1 KGHSH, CDR2 LQKENI. For the CDR3, the DNA is TGTGCCAGCTCACCAGCCGCTATCATAGACAATGAGCAGTTCTTC. Translated, it gives CASSPAAIIDNEQFF.

The genes are TRBV2 and TRBJ2-3, with TRBD2 identical over 8 bases. The trim removed 9 bases at V and 2 bases at J, leaving 10 bases unmatched. The CDR3 runs to 15 residues. In germline, CDR1 is SNHLY, CDR2 FYNNEI. The CDR3 DNA sequence: TGTGCCAGGAGACAAGCGGGGGCCATCACAGATACGCAGTATTTT. Translating gives CARRQAGAITDTQYF.

V and J are TRBV5-6 and TRBJ2-7, with D perhaps TRBD1 (5 bases). Germline V gene data show CDR1 as SGHDT and CDR2 as YYEEEE. With 2 bases removed from V and 4 bases from J, the gap between germline ends came to 7 bases. The CDR3 is 12 amino acids. The CDR3 protein is CASSFQGYEQYF. The CDR3 region has the DNA TGTGCCAGCAGCTTTCAGGGATACGAGCAGTACTTC.

The rearrangement uses TRBV7-2 and TRBJ1-3; D not resolved. Looked up from germline, CDR1 is SGHTA and CDR2 is FQGNSA. CDR3 size: 14 residues. Trimming left V 1 base short and J 4 bases short, with 8 bases between. In DNA form, the CDR3 reads TGTGCCAGCAGCTTAGTGAGCGTAGGAAACACCATATATTTT. Protein: CASSLVSVGNTIYF.

This rearrangement joins TRBV15 to TRBJ2-1, with a tentative D call TRBD1 (5 bases). V was trimmed by 0 bases and J by 7 bases, leaving 7 bases between them. Looked up from germline, CDR1 is LNHNV and CDR2 is YYDKDF (reference sequence). CDR3 length equals 13 residues. CDR3 DNA: TGTGCCACCAGCAGAGATAAGGGGAATGAGCAGTTCTTC. Encoded protein: CATSRDKGNEQFF.

V is TRBV5-6 and J is TRBJ1-2; D is unresolved. Germline CDR1 reads SGHDT; CDR2 reads YYEEEE. Trimming cost V 0 bases and J 4 bases, with 7 bases left between them. CDR3 length: 13 amino acids. The CDR3 here is CASSLVQTYGYTF. The DNA for the CDR3 is TGTGCCAGCAGCTTGGTACAGACCTATGGCTACACCTTC.

This chain joins TRBV5-6 and TRBJ1-1, with no clear D. V lost 4 bases and J lost 5, with 15 bases in between. CDR3 length: 14 amino acids. Germline CDR1 reads SGHDT; CDR2 reads YYEEEE. Here the CDR3 reads CASSPTGGGTEAFF. Here the CDR3 DNA reads TGTGCCAGCAGCCCCACGGGCGGCGGGACTGAAGCTTTCTTT.

The chain recombines TRBV30 with TRBJ1-5, with D possibly TRBD1 on 5 matching bases. The CDR3 contains 13 residues. Germline assignment: CDR1 GTSNPN and CDR2 SVGIG (reference sequence). V dropped 4 bases and J dropped 4 bases, with 11 bases sitting between them. In nucleotides, the CDR3 is TGTGCCTGGACCCAGGGAGGAAATCAGCCCCAGCATTTT. It translates to CAWTQGGNQPQHF.

This clone was seen a few times. V usage is TRBV7-9 and J usage is TRBJ1-1; 10 bases align to TRBD1. CDR3 length: 15 residues. V gave up 5 bases and J gave up 2 bases; unmatched junction bases: 5. Germline CDR1 is SEHNR and CDR2 is FQNEAQ (reference sequence). Here the CDR3 DNA reads TGTGCCAGCAGCCCCTGGACAGGGGGTAACACTGAAGCTTTCTTT. It specifies CASSPWTGGNTEAFF. Supplemented by reference TRBV7-9 and TRBJ1-1, the full variable domain reads DTGVSQNPRHKITKRGQNVTFRCDPISEHNRLYWYRQTLGQGPEFLTYFQNEAQLEKSRLLSDRFSAERPKGSFSTLEIQRTEQGDSAMYLCASSPWTGGNTEAFFGQGTRLTVV.

The V and J genes are TRBV19 and TRBJ1-3, with TRBD1 identical over 7 bases. CDR1 is LNHDA and CDR2 is SQIVND in the germline V gene (reference sequence). J was trimmed by 0 bases and V by 4 bases; bases with no gene match: 3. This CDR3 is built from 15 residues. The CDR3 sequence: CASSSGQDSGNTIYF. CDR3 bases: TGTGCCAGTAGTAGCGGACAGGACTCTGGAAACACCATATATTTT.

This sequence joins TRBV11-2 and TRBJ1-2; TRBD1 aligns across 7 bases. Germline-derived CDR1 and CDR2 are SGHAT and FQNNGV. This CDR3 has 13 residues. V lost 5 bases and J lost 3; bases outside the gene matches: 3. CDR3 protein: CASSTDRDYGYTF. DNA for the CDR3: TGTGCCAGCAGCACCGACAGGGACTATGGCTACACCTTC.

The V gene is TRBV11-2, the J gene TRBJ2-3; D not certain. Trimming removed 6 bases from V and 1 base from J, with 11 bases in between. The CDR3 runs to 14 residues. The germline gives CDR1 SGHAT, CDR2 FQNNGV. The CDR3 DNA follows: TGTGCCAGCAGTAAAAATCGGGGCACAGATACGCAGTATTTT. This translates into CASSKNRGTDTQYF.